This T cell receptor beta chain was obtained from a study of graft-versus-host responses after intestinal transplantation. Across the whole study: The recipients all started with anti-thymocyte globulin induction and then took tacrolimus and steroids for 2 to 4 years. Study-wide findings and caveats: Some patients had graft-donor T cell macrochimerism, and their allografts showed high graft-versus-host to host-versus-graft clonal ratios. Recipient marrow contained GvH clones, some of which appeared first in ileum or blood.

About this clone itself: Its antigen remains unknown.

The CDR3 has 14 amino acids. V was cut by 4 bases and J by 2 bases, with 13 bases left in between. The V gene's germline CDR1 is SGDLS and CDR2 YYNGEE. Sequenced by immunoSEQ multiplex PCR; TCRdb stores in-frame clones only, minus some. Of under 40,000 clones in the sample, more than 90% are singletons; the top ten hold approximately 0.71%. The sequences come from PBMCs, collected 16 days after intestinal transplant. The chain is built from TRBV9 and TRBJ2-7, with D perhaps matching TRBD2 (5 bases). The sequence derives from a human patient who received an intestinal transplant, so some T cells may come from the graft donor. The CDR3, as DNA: TGTGCCAGCAGCCCAGTCGCCGGGACCTACGAGCAGTACTTC. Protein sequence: CASSPVAGTYEQYF.